These 22 T cell receptor beta chains share one sample of origin, sequenced in a study of T cell responses to AZD1222 COVID-19 vaccine. The data were produced by immunoSEQ multiplex PCR, yet TCRdb's version contains in-frame clones alone and is incomplete. Among 45,000 or so clones listed, about 90% were seen once. The source was peripheral blood, collected 28 days after the second AZD1222 dose. Receptor source: an adult who received the AZD1222 COVID-19 vaccine.

The J gene is TRBJ2-1, the V gene TRBV29-1, with D uncertain. This CDR3 contains 15 residues. V was trimmed by 1 base and J by 2 bases, leaving 12 bases between them. Germline loops: CDR1 SQVTM, CDR2 ANQGSEA. The DNA for the CDR3 is TGCAGCGTTGAAGGGGTACAAGTACCCTACAATGAGCAGTTCTTC. This sequence encodes CSVEGVQVPYNEQFF.

The chain employs TRBV9 and TRBJ2-1; TRBD2 agrees at 13 bases. J gave up 5 bases and V 4 bases, and 6 bases lay outside the gene matches. Germline CDR1 and CDR2: SGDLS and YYNGEE. CDR3 length: 16 residues. This chain's CDR3 is CASSRTSGSLNNEQFF. CDR3 bases: TGTGCCAGCAGCCGGACTAGCGGGAGCTTGAACAATGAGCAGTTCTTC.

This clone was detected only once. V is TRBV5-1 and J is TRBJ2-1, with no clear D. Deletions cut 0 bases from V and 6 bases from J, with 16 bases between. Germline CDR1 is SGHRS and CDR2 is YFSETQ. This CDR3 has 16 residues. CDR3 residues: CASSLASDKTSNEQFF. In DNA, the CDR3 is TGCGCCAGCAGCTTGGCCAGTGACAAGACAAGCAATGAGCAGTTCTTC.

This chain joins TRBV24-1 and TRBJ2-2, with D perhaps matching TRBD2 (5 bases). The CDR3 runs to 17 residues. CDR1 KGHDR and CDR2 SFDVKD come from the germline V gene. V shed 4 bases and J shed 6 bases, with 20 bases lying between them. CDR3 nucleotide sequence: TGTGCCACCAGTGACCTGGACTCTAAAAGTGGCTCCGGGGAGCTGTTTTTT. It encodes CATSDLDSKSGSGELFF.

This clone appeared a single time. The V call is TRBV5-6, the J call TRBJ2-7; TRBD1 is a possible D gene (7 bases). Germline V CDR1 and CDR2: SGHDT, YYEEEE. The germline V and J ends were trimmed by 4 bases and 6 bases, with 20 bases remaining between them. The CDR3 consists of 15 residues. The CDR3 is CASSGGTESLREQYF. The DNA of the CDR3 is TGTGCCAGCAGCGGGGGGACAGAAAGTTTACGCGAGCAGTACTTC.

The rearrangement links TRBV11-2 to TRBJ2-7, with 9 nucleotides matching TRBD2. Germline lookup yields CDR1 SGHAT and CDR2 FQNNGV. After removal of 2 bases from V and 6 bases from J, the junction contained 11 bases not matched to a gene. This CDR3 comprises 16 residues. CDR3 bases: TGTGCCAGCAGCTTAATGGGGCTTAGCGGGAGTGGCGAGCAGTACTTC. It codes for CASSLMGLSGSGEQYF.

The genes are TRBV11-2 and TRBJ2-4; tentative D call: TRBD1 (6 bases). CDR3 size: 16 residues. Germline CDR1 SGHAT, CDR2 FQNNGV. V was clipped by 3 bases and J by 0 bases, with 12 bases between them. In DNA, the CDR3 is TGTGCCAGCAGCTTTGGACAGTTACTAGCCAAAAACATTCAGTACTTC. This gives the protein CASSFGQLLAKNIQYF.

V usage is TRBV7-8 and J usage is TRBJ2-1; TRBD2 aligns across 8 bases. V lost 0 bases to trimming and J lost 5 bases; unmatched junction nucleotides: 9. This CDR3 contains 17 residues. Germline lookup yields CDR1 SGHVS and CDR2 FQNEAQ. The CDR3 loop is CASSLAPSAGGDNEQFF. CDR3 DNA sequence: TGTGCCAGCAGCTTAGCGCCTTCCGCGGGAGGTGACAATGAGCAGTTCTTC.

The chain joins TRBV7-2 to TRBJ2-1; no clear D gene. Germline V CDR1 and CDR2: SGHTA, FQGNSA. V lost 5 bases to trimming and J lost 3 bases, with 8 bases between them. This CDR3 region has 13 residues. CDR3 residues: CASSPDNYNEQFF. For the CDR3, the DNA is TGTGCCAGCAGCCCAGACAACTACAATGAGCAGTTCTTC.

V and J are TRBV7-9 and TRBJ2-1; D possibly corresponds to TRBD1 (5 bases). This CDR3 comprises 13 residues. Trimming shortened V by 0 bases and J by 9 bases, and 9 bases separated the two germline ends. CDR1 and CDR2 (germline): SEHNR, FQNEAQ (reference sequence). The CDR3, as DNA: TGTGCCAGCAGCTTAGCAGGGGTCGGTGAGCAGTTCTTC. Its translation: CASSLAGVGEQFF.

In DNA form, the CDR3 reads TGCAGCGTTGAAGACTACCAGACGGCCCCTAATACGCAGTATTTT. Its protein product is CSVEDYQTAPNTQYF. The rearrangement joins TRBV29-1 to TRBJ2-3; D uncertain. CDR1 and CDR2 from the germline V gene are SQVTM and ANQGSEA. CDR3 size: 15 residues. Trimming left V 0 bases short and J 7 bases short, with 17 bases between.

The V call is TRBV5-4, the J call TRBJ2-5, with 7 positions matching TRBD2. This CDR3 spans 12 amino acids. Germline-derived CDR1 and CDR2 are SGHNT and YYREEE (reference sequence). The junction had 7 bases not matched to a gene; V was cut back by 10 bases and J by 4 bases. CDR3 protein: CALGRGGETQYF. CDR3 coding DNA: TGTGCCCTGGGGAGGGGAGGAGAGACCCAGTACTTC.

In this sample, this clone turned up a few times. V usage is TRBV5-6 and J usage is TRBJ1-5, with TRBD1 identical over 8 bases. Trimming at V came to 4 bases and at J to 7 bases, leaving 4 bases not matched to a gene. The CDR3 spans 13 residues. The germline V gene has CDR1 SGHDT and CDR2 YYEEEE. The CDR3 here is CASSEGQAQPQHF. The CDR3 DNA sequence: TGTGCCAGCAGCGAGGGACAGGCCCAGCCCCAGCATTTT.

V usage is TRBV19 and J usage is TRBJ2-1, with D unclear. V was trimmed by 6 bases and J by 7 bases, leaving 10 bases between them. The CDR3 is 12 residues long. Germline CDR1 is LNHDA and CDR2 is SQIVND (reference sequence). This chain's CDR3 is CASSSFNNEQFF. CDR3 in DNA: TGTGCCAGTAGCTCCTTCAATAATGAGCAGTTCTTC.

This clone was recorded once. This chain uses TRBV30 with TRBJ1-1, with TRBD1 as a possible D gene (5 bases). CDR1 is GTSNPN, CDR2 SVGIG, per germline (reference sequence). CDR3 length equals 13 residues. V shed 5 bases and J shed 1 base, with 11 bases lying between them. DNA of the CDR3: TGTGCCTGGGGAGTGGGGCAGAACACTGAAGCTTTCTTT. Translating gives CAWGVGQNTEAFF. Supplemented by reference TRBV30 and TRBJ1-1, the full variable domain reads SQTIHQWPATLVQPVGSPLSLECTVEGTSNPNLYWYRQAAGRGLQLLFYSVGIGQISSEVPQNLSASRPQDRQFILSSKKLLLSDSGFYLCAWGVGQNTEAFFGQGTRLTVV.

This clone was seen more than once but under ten times. This chain uses TRBV28 with TRBJ1-2; D unclear. The germline V gene encodes CDR1 MDHEN and CDR2 SYDVKM. V was trimmed by 6 bases and J by 11 bases, leaving 13 bases between them. The CDR3 spans 11 residues. In DNA form, the CDR3 reads TGTGCCAGCAGATCCACCGCGGGATACACCTTC. It encodes CASRSTAGYTF.

The gene calls are TRBV27 and TRBJ1-1; D is possibly TRBD1 (5 bases). Germline V gene data show CDR1 as MNHEY and CDR2 as SMNVEV (reference sequence). This CDR3 has 16 amino acids. Trimming took 2 bases from V and 5 from J, leaving 18 bases between them. This CDR3 is CASSLRSGLGITEAFF. The DNA for the CDR3 is TGTGCCAGCAGTTTACGATCAGGGTTGGGAATAACTGAAGCTTTCTTT.

This sequence joins TRBV24-1 and TRBJ2-5; a weak D match, TRBD1 (6 bases). The V gene lost 5 bases and the J gene lost 5 bases, with 14 bases spanning the gap. This CDR3 has 14 residues. Per the germline V gene, CDR1 is KGHDR and CDR2 is SFDVKD. The DNA of the CDR3 is TGTGCCACCAGTGTAACAGGGCTGGGGGAGACCCAGTACTTC. Its translation: CATSVTGLGETQYF.

The chain couples TRBV7-9 to TRBJ1-1; tentative D call: TRBD1 (6 bases). The CDR3 runs to 15 residues. V lost 5 bases to trimming and J lost 4 bases, with 17 bases between them. Germline CDR1 reads SEHNR; CDR2 reads FQNEAQ (reference sequence). CDR3: CASSTSGGLGTEAFF. As DNA, the CDR3 is TGTGCCAGCAGCACTAGTGGGGGGCTGGGCACTGAAGCTTTCTTT. Based on the CDR3 plus reference TRBV7-9 and TRBJ1-1, the full variable domain is DTGVSQNPRHKITKRGQNVTFRCDPISEHNRLYWYRQTLGQGPEFLTYFQNEAQLEKSRLLSDRFSAERPKGSFSTLEIQRTEQGDSAMYLCASSTSGGLGTEAFFGQGTRLTVV.

The chain couples TRBV7-2 to TRBJ1-4, with unresolved D. CDR3 length equals 15 residues. Germline CDR1 and CDR2: SGHTA and FQGNSA. V lost 2 bases and J lost 6, with 13 bases in between. This CDR3 reads CASSLSSSEDEKLFF. CDR3 sequence (DNA): TGTGCCAGCAGCTTAAGTAGCAGTGAGGATGAAAAACTGTTTTTT.

The chain uses TRBV10-3 and TRBJ2-2; TRBD2 matches 12 bases. The CDR3 loop spans 16 amino acids. V was clipped by 7 bases and J by 3 bases; unmatched bases: 6. Germline loops: CDR1 ENHRY, CDR2 SYGVKD. As DNA, the CDR3 is TGTGCCATCAAGCCCCTAGCGGGAGGGTACACCGGGGAGCTGTTTTTT. This gives the protein CAIKPLAGGYTGELFF.

The J gene is TRBJ2-7, the V gene TRBV5-8; 8 bases are shared with TRBD1. Germline CDR1 SGHTS, CDR2 YDEGEE. After removal of 5 bases from V and 2 bases from J, the junction contained 3 bases not matched to a gene. The CDR3 is made up of 13 amino acids. CDR3 in DNA: TGTGCCAGCAGGGACAGGGTAACCTACGAGCAGTACTTC. Protein product: CASRDRVTYEQYF. The full variable domain, its missing parts supplied by reference TRBV5-8 and TRBJ2-7, is EAGVTQSPTHLIKTRGQQATLRCSPISGHTSVYWYQQALGLGLQFLLWYDEGEERNRGNFPPRFSGRQFPNYSSELNVNALELEDSALYLCASRDRVTYEQYFGPGTRLTVT.